The 21 T cell receptor beta chains below were found in one sample sequenced in a study of cytomegalovirus exposure and HLA in healthy donors (dated 2017 in TCRdb). The library was generated by the immunoSEQ multiplex PCR assay. The multiplex PCR relied on a mix of 60 forward primers for TCR Vbeta segments and 13 reverse primers for TCR Jbeta segments. TCRdb mirrors the immuneACCESS table, restricted to in-frame sequences. Some clones are absent from its copies; in checked studies, under half trace to an unresolved V gene, and the reason for the others is unknown. This sample lists some 150,000 clones; about four fifths were detected once. 2.5% to 3% of the sample lies in the top ten. What was sequenced was PBMCs. The receptors derive from a young man in good health and CMV-seronegative.

This chain joins TRBV2 and TRBJ1-5; tentatively, D is TRBD1 (6 bases). The CDR3 has 22 amino acids. Germline-derived CDR1 and CDR2 are SNHLY and FYNNEI. Deletions cut 2 bases from V and 1 base from J, with 30 bases between. CDR3 nucleotides: TGTGCCAGCAGTGAACTGGCTCCATACGGCTACAACAGGGAACGAAGCAATCAGCCCCAGCATTTT. As protein: CASSELAPYGYNRERSNQPQHF.

The rearrangement uses TRBV9 and TRBJ2-3; 9 nucleotides agree with TRBD2. The CDR3 covers 16 residues. CDR1 is SGDLS, CDR2 YYNGEE, per germline. V shed 1 base and J 1 base; nucleotides not matched to a gene: 4. The CDR3 region has the DNA TGTGCCAGCAGCGTAACAGCGGGGGGAGGCACAGATACGCAGTATTTT. Amino acid sequence: CASSVTAGGGTDTQYF.

The chain has TRBV25-1 and TRBJ2-5; possible D gene TRBD2, 5 bases. V lost 5 bases and J 10 bases, leaving 17 bases between the germline ends. The CDR3 has 13 amino acids. The germline CDR1 and CDR2 sequences are MGHDK and SYGVNS. The CDR3 sequence is CASSSMAKRVQYF. The DNA for the CDR3 is TGTGCCAGCAGTTCTATGGCCAAGAGGGTCCAGTACTTC.

J is TRBJ1-4 and V is TRBV5-6, with TRBD1 matching 9 bases. Germline V gene lookup returns CDR1 SGHDT and CDR2 YYEEEE. This CDR3 is 14 amino acids long. V was pared by 5 bases and J by 5 bases, with 4 bases of the junction left unmatched. The CDR3 here is CASREGTGNEKLFF. The CDR3 DNA reads as TGTGCCAGCAGGGAAGGGACAGGGAATGAAAAACTGTTTTTT.

The rearrangement joins TRBV6-1 to TRBJ1-5; D is possibly TRBD1 (5 bases). This CDR3 is built from 15 residues. Germline V lookup: CDR1 MNHNS, CDR2 SASEGT. V was shortened by 6 bases and J by 0 bases, with 12 bases between the two germline ends. The CDR3 nucleotides are TGTGCCAGCAGGGTAACAGGACCTAGCAATCAGCCCCAGCATTTT. This codes for CASRVTGPSNQPQHF.

The genes are TRBV14 and TRBJ1-1; TRBD1 matches at 7 bases. V was clipped by 1 base and J by 1 base; unmatched bases: 12. Germline V lookup: CDR1 SGHDN, CDR2 FVKESK. The CDR3 length is 18 residues. Written as DNA, the CDR3 is TGTGCCAGCAGCCAAGTCCCAGACAGGGAGGACCCGAACACTGAAGCTTTCTTT. This gives the protein CASSQVPDREDPNTEAFF.

This CDR3 is CASSPDEGQGYEKLFF. CDR3 coding DNA: TGTGCCAGCTCACCCGACGAGGGACAGGGATATGAAAAACTGTTTTTT. The chain couples TRBV18 to TRBJ1-4, with 9 bases lining up with TRBD1. The V gene's germline CDR1 is KGHSH and CDR2 LQKENI. CDR3 size: 16 residues. V gave up 3 bases and J gave up 6 bases; unmatched junction bases: 8.

Here the CDR3 reads CASSLSAGAGSGTGELFF. CDR3 nucleotide sequence: TGTGCCAGCAGTTTATCGGCAGGGGCGGGTTCGGGCACCGGGGAGCTGTTTTTT. V gene TRBV27 combines with J gene TRBJ2-2; D might be TRBD1 (6 bases). Deletions cut 0 bases from V and 4 bases from J, with 18 bases between. Germline lookup yields CDR1 MNHEY and CDR2 SMNVEV (reference sequence). There are 18 residues in the CDR3.

The V and J genes are TRBV28 and TRBJ1-6; D is perhaps TRBD1 (5 bases). The CDR3 runs to 15 residues. With 2 bases removed from V and 6 bases from J, the gap between germline ends came to 11 bases. Germline-derived CDR1 and CDR2 are MDHEN and SYDVKM. CDR3 sequence: CASSLRRVVNSPLHF. The CDR3 DNA follows: TGTGCCAGCAGTTTACGCAGGGTTGTTAATTCACCCCTCCACTTT.

The chain couples TRBV5-4 to TRBJ1-3, with TRBD1 matching over 7 bases. This CDR3 has 13 residues. The germline V gene encodes CDR1 SGHNT and CDR2 YYREEE (reference sequence). The V segment lost 5 bases and the J segment 4 bases; nucleotides outside the gene matches: 3. This chain's CDR3 is CASSPGGGNTIYF. DNA for the CDR3: TGTGCCAGCAGTCCAGGGGGAGGAAACACCATATATTTT.

The chain carries TRBV4-2 and TRBJ1-5; D is unclear. Trimming took off 1 base at V and 4 bases at J, with 11 bases between the two ends. The CDR3 totals 15 residues. Germline CDR1 LGHNA, CDR2 YNFKEQ. This CDR3 is CASSQGEGLNQPQHF. The CDR3 region has the DNA TGTGCCAGCAGCCAAGGGGAAGGACTTAATCAGCCCCAGCATTTT.

The chain joins TRBV4-1 to TRBJ1-3; D unclear. Germline CDR1 and CDR2: MGHRA and YSYEKL. CDR3 size: 16 residues. V dropped 4 bases and J dropped 2 bases, with 15 bases sitting between them. CDR3 coding DNA: TGCGCCAGCAGCCTTTTCTCGTCGGAGACTGGAAACACCATATATTTT. It codes for CASSLFSSETGNTIYF.

The V and J genes are TRBV28 and TRBJ2-7; 11 nucleotides match TRBD1. CDR1 and CDR2 (germline): MDHEN, SYDVKM. V lost 5 bases to trimming and J lost 6 bases; unmatched junction nucleotides: 3. The CDR3 has 13 residues. CDR3 in DNA: TGTGCCAGCAGTCCCGGACAGGGGGCCGAGCAGTACGTC. Translating gives CASSPGQGAEQYV.

The rearrangement uses TRBV7-2 and TRBJ1-3; D is possibly TRBD1 (6 bases). From germline, CDR1 is SGHTA and CDR2 FQGNSA. The CDR3 totals 16 residues. V lost 3 bases to trimming and J lost 0 bases, with 12 bases between them. The CDR3 nucleotides read TGTGCCAGCAGCTTCCCGGGACATCTCTCTGGAAACACCATATATTTT. Protein: CASSFPGHLSGNTIYF.

V usage is TRBV30 and J usage is TRBJ2-1; no reliable D call. The V end was cut by 2 bases, the J end by 7 bases, with 21 bases between. The CDR3 consists of 16 residues. Germline values: CDR1 GTSNPN, CDR2 SVGIG (reference sequence). DNA for the CDR3: TGTGCCTGGAGTCGACTCGACCTTACCCAGAGAAATGAGCAGTTCTTC. This sequence encodes CAWSRLDLTQRNEQFF.

This chain connects TRBV4-2 to TRBJ2-7; D call uncertain. The CDR3 consists of 13 residues. V was clipped by 0 bases and J by 4 bases, with 7 bases between them. The germline V gene has CDR1 LGHNA and CDR2 YNFKEQ. The CDR3 spells CASSQDPPYEQYF. The CDR3 region has the DNA TGTGCCAGCAGCCAAGATCCCCCATACGAGCAGTACTTC.

This chain joins TRBV27 and TRBJ1-1; TRBD1 is a possible D gene (5 bases). Germline CDR1 reads MNHEY; CDR2 reads SMNVEV (reference sequence). The CDR3 contains 14 residues. V lost 4 bases, J lost 7 bases, and 16 bases lay in between. CDR3 loop: CASSSWGGTLEAFF. DNA for the CDR3: TGTGCCAGCAGTTCCTGGGGGGGGACCCTTGAAGCTTTCTTT.

A few counts support this clone. The gene calls are TRBV10-3 and TRBJ2-3; 13 nucleotides align to TRBD2. Germline V lookup: CDR1 ENHRY, CDR2 SYGVKD. V dropped 6 bases and J dropped 3; count of bases not matched to a gene: 6. This CDR3 is 16 amino acids long. Written as DNA, the CDR3 is TGTGCCATCAGCCCCGGACTAGCGGGAGTTACAGATACGCAGTATTTT. Amino acids: CAISPGLAGVTDTQYF.

This chain links TRBV5-1 with TRBJ1-2; D call uncertain. With 4 bases removed from V and 8 bases from J, the gap between germline ends came to 12 bases. The CDR3 totals 12 residues. CDR1 is SGHRS and CDR2 is YFSETQ in the germline V gene. The CDR3 DNA reads TGCGCCAGCAGCGGCGGGGTCCCCGGCTACACCTTC. It encodes CASSGGVPGYTF. Based on the CDR3 plus reference TRBV5-1 and TRBJ1-2, the full variable domain is KAGVTQTPRYLIKTRGQQVTLSCSPISGHRSVSWYQQTPGQGLQFLFEYFSETQRNKGNFPGRFSGRQFSNSRSEMNVSTLELGDSALYLCASSGGVPGYTFGSGTRLTVV.

The chain carries TRBV19 and TRBJ1-1; TRBD1 matches at 7 bases. The CDR3 sequence is 17 residues long. Germline V gene data show CDR1 as LNHDA and CDR2 as SQIVND (reference sequence). V was clipped by 9 bases and J by 5 bases; unmatched bases: 21. The CDR3 here is CASRPGGNPVRKTEAFF. DNA of the CDR3: TGTGCCAGCCGGCCAGGGGGAAACCCGGTGAGGAAAACTGAAGCTTTCTTT.

In this sample, this clone turned up a few times. The chain links TRBV5-1 to TRBJ2-5, with 11 nucleotides matching TRBD2. The germline gives CDR1 SGHRS, CDR2 YFSETQ. This CDR3 region has 17 residues. The V gene end was trimmed by 5 bases and the J gene end by 5 bases; junction bases not matched to a gene: 14. The CDR3 here is CASSQTSGGSSGETQYF. Written as DNA, the CDR3 is TGCGCCAGCAGTCAAACTAGCGGGGGCTCCTCAGGGGAGACCCAGTACTTC. The entire variable domain, with the rest obtained from reference TRBV5-1 and TRBJ2-5, is as follows: KAGVTQTPRYLIKTRGQQVTLSCSPISGHRSVSWYQQTPGQGLQFLFEYFSETQRNKGNFPGRFSGRQFSNSRSEMNVSTLELGDSALYLCASSQTSGGSSGETQYFGPGTRLLVL.